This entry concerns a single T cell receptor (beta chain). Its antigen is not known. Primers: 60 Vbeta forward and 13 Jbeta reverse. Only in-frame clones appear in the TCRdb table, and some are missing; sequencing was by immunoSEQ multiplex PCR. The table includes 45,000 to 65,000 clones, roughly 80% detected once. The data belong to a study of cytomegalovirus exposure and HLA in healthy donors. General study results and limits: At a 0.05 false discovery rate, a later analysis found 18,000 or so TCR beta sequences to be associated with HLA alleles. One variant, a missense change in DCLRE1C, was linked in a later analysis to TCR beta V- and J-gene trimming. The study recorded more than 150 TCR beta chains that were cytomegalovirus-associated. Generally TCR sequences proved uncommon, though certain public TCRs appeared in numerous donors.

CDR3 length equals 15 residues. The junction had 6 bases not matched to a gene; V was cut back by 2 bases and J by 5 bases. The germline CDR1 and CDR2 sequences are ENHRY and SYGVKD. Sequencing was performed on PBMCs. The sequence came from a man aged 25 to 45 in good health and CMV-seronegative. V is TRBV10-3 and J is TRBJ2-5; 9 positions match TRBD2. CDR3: CAISEQVAGVETQYF. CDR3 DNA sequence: TGTGCCATCAGTGAGCAAGTAGCGGGAGTTGAGACCCAGTACTTC.